A selection of T cell receptor beta chains follows, all from one sample in a study of shared clonotypes between healthy human individuals. Libraries were prepared by immunoSEQ multiplex PCR; TCRdb keeps only in-frame clonotypes and omits some of them. The table records more than 80,000 clones, under 80% of them present only once. Input material: memory CD8+ T cells sorted from blood. These receptors originate from a man in his thirties or forties in good health. The CDR3 runs from the conserved cysteine through the conserved F or W. Each record gives: clone size, CDR3 length, V gene, J gene, D gene, CDR3 protein, CDR3 DNA. The D gene is left open where the match is weak. Clone size is shown for a subset of rows, as once, few, many or a class of expanded clone.

clone_size: once; cdr3_length: 13; v_call: TRBV5-8; j_call: TRBJ2-7; d_call: .; cdr3_aa: CASRAASSYEQYF; cdr3_nt: TGTGCCAGCAGGGCGGCTAGCTCCTACGAGCAGTACTTC
clone_size: .; cdr3_length: 12; v_call: TRBV5-6; j_call: TRBJ1-1; d_call: .; cdr3_aa: CASSLGRTEAFF; cdr3_nt: TGTGCCAGCAGCTTGGGTCGGACTGAAGCTTTCTTT
clone_size: .; cdr3_length: 15; v_call: TRBV13; j_call: TRBJ2-5; d_call: TRBD1; cdr3_aa: CASSSRDRGEETQYF; cdr3_nt: TGTGCCAGCAGCTCTAGGGACAGGGGGGAAGAGACCCAGTACTTC
clone_size: .; cdr3_length: 12; v_call: TRBV18; j_call: TRBJ2-1; d_call: .; cdr3_aa: CASSPLLGEQFF; cdr3_nt: TGTGCCAGCTCACCACTCTTGGGTGAGCAGTTCTTC
clone_size: few; cdr3_length: 14; v_call: TRBV7-2; j_call: TRBJ1-2; d_call: .; cdr3_aa: CASSWGPANYGYTF; cdr3_nt: TGTGCCAGCAGCTGGGGACCTGCTAACTATGGCTACACCTTC
clone_size: .; cdr3_length: 13; v_call: TRBV5-6; j_call: TRBJ2-7; d_call: .; cdr3_aa: CASSLKGLYEQYF; cdr3_nt: TGTGCCAGCAGCTTGAAGGGACTCTACGAGCAGTACTTC
clone_size: .; cdr3_length: 14; v_call: TRBV7-2; j_call: TRBJ2-2; d_call: .; cdr3_aa: CASNQQGGTGELFF; cdr3_nt: TGTGCCAGCAACCAACAGGGGGGGACCGGGGAGCTGTTTTTT
clone_size: .; cdr3_length: 13; v_call: TRBV5-5; j_call: TRBJ2-7; d_call: .; cdr3_aa: CASSATGTGEQYF; cdr3_nt: TGTGCCAGCAGCGCGACAGGGACTGGCGAGCAGTACTTC
clone_size: .; cdr3_length: 17; v_call: TRBV5-3; j_call: TRBJ2-6; d_call: .; cdr3_aa: CARSASVEQSRANVLTF; cdr3_nt: TGTGCCAGAAGCGCTTCAGTTGAACAAAGTCGGGCCAACGTCCTGACTTTC
clone_size: .; cdr3_length: 12; v_call: TRBV19; j_call: TRBJ2-7; d_call: .; cdr3_aa: CASSPGPYEQYF; cdr3_nt: TGTGCCAGTAGTCCTGGGCCCTACGAGCAGTACTTC
clone_size: .; cdr3_length: 14; v_call: TRBV5-6; j_call: TRBJ2-7; d_call: .; cdr3_aa: CASSPLGTSSWQYF; cdr3_nt: TGTGCCAGCAGCCCCCTGGGAACCTCATCTTGGCAGTACTTC
clone_size: .; cdr3_length: 17; v_call: TRBV5-1; j_call: TRBJ2-2; d_call: TRBD1; cdr3_aa: CASSIHYRGTNTGELFF; cdr3_nt: TGCGCCAGCAGCATACATTACAGGGGGACGAACACCGGGGAGCTGTTTTTT
clone_size: .; cdr3_length: 16; v_call: TRBV28; j_call: TRBJ1-2; d_call: TRBD1; cdr3_aa: CASSLENRGGYYGYTF; cdr3_nt: TGTGCCAGCAGTTTAGAAAACAGGGGAGGGTACTATGGCTACACCTTC
clone_size: few; cdr3_length: 15; v_call: TRBV6-1; j_call: TRBJ1-1; d_call: .; cdr3_aa: CASSEAEGTGTEAFF; cdr3_nt: TGTGCCAGCAGTGAAGCCGAGGGGACCGGCACTGAAGCTTTCTTT
clone_size: .; cdr3_length: 14; v_call: TRBV27; j_call: TRBJ2-7; d_call: .; cdr3_aa: CASRTGTTLNEQYF; cdr3_nt: TGTGCCAGCAGAACCGGGACGACGCTCAACGAGCAGTACTTC
clone_size: .; cdr3_length: 14; v_call: TRBV9; j_call: TRBJ1-3; d_call: .; cdr3_aa: CASSVVGKENTIYF; cdr3_nt: TGTGCCAGCAGCGTAGTAGGGAAGGAAAACACCATATATTTT
clone_size: few; cdr3_length: 13; v_call: TRBV2; j_call: TRBJ2-7; d_call: TRBD1; cdr3_aa: CASQYRQGDEQYF; cdr3_nt: TGTGCCAGCCAATATAGACAGGGAGACGAGCAGTACTTC
clone_size: .; cdr3_length: 16; v_call: TRBV10-3; j_call: TRBJ2-7; d_call: .; cdr3_aa: CAISESGQGIVYEQYF; cdr3_nt: TGTGCCATCAGTGAGTCGGGTCAGGGGATAGTCTACGAGCAGTACTTC
clone_size: medium-sized; cdr3_length: 15; v_call: TRBV11-1; j_call: TRBJ2-7; d_call: TRBD2; cdr3_aa: CASSLASSAGGEQYF; cdr3_nt: TGTGCCAGCAGCTTAGCGAGTTCGGCGGGAGGGGAGCAGTACTTC
clone_size: .; cdr3_length: 16; v_call: TRBV5-6; j_call: TRBJ1-1; d_call: TRBD1; cdr3_aa: CASSFPFRGQDTEAFF; cdr3_nt: TGTGCCAGCAGCTTTCCTTTTAGGGGGCAAGACACTGAAGCTTTCTTT
clone_size: many; cdr3_length: 14; v_call: TRBV9; j_call: TRBJ1-4; d_call: .; cdr3_aa: CASGEDLSRGKVFF; cdr3_nt: TGTGCCAGCGGGGAGGACTTAAGTCGGGGAAAAGTGTTTTTT
clone_size: .; cdr3_length: 8; v_call: TRBV2; j_call: TRBJ2-7; d_call: .; cdr3_aa: CAGGALHF; cdr3_nt: TGCGCTGGGGGAGCGTTGCACTTC
clone_size: .; cdr3_length: 15; v_call: TRBV5-5; j_call: TRBJ1-1; d_call: .; cdr3_aa: CASSLGTPVGTEAFF; cdr3_nt: TGTGCCAGCAGCTTGGGGACGCCGGTCGGTACTGAAGCTTTCTTT